This T cell receptor (beta chain) came from a study of response to subunit inactivated influenza vaccine. Findings and limits, study-wide: The authors put forward the suggestion that each seasonal influenza vaccination may bring in only a limited number of new T cells.

Remarks on this clonotype: Its antigen is unidentified.

Unmatched junction bases numbered 4, after V lost 4 bases and J lost 6 bases. The CDR3 consists of 12 residues. CDR1 is SGHRS, CDR2 YFSETQ, per germline. TCRdb re-analysed the RT-PCR reads in MiXCR, keeping a single row per CDR3 protein. The repertoire consists of a few hundred thousand distinct CDR3 sequences, with about a fifth occurring once and the leading ten covering 10% to 13%. This TCR was recovered from a man between 50 and 69 years old who received an inactivated influenza vaccine. The rearrangement joins TRBV5-1 to TRBJ2-7; 7 bases agree with TRBD1. This specimen consisted of PBMCs from blood, obtained about 20 months after vaccination. DNA for the CDR3: TGCGCCAGCAGCGTAACAGGGGTCGAGCAGTACTTC. It specifies CASSVTGVEQYF.